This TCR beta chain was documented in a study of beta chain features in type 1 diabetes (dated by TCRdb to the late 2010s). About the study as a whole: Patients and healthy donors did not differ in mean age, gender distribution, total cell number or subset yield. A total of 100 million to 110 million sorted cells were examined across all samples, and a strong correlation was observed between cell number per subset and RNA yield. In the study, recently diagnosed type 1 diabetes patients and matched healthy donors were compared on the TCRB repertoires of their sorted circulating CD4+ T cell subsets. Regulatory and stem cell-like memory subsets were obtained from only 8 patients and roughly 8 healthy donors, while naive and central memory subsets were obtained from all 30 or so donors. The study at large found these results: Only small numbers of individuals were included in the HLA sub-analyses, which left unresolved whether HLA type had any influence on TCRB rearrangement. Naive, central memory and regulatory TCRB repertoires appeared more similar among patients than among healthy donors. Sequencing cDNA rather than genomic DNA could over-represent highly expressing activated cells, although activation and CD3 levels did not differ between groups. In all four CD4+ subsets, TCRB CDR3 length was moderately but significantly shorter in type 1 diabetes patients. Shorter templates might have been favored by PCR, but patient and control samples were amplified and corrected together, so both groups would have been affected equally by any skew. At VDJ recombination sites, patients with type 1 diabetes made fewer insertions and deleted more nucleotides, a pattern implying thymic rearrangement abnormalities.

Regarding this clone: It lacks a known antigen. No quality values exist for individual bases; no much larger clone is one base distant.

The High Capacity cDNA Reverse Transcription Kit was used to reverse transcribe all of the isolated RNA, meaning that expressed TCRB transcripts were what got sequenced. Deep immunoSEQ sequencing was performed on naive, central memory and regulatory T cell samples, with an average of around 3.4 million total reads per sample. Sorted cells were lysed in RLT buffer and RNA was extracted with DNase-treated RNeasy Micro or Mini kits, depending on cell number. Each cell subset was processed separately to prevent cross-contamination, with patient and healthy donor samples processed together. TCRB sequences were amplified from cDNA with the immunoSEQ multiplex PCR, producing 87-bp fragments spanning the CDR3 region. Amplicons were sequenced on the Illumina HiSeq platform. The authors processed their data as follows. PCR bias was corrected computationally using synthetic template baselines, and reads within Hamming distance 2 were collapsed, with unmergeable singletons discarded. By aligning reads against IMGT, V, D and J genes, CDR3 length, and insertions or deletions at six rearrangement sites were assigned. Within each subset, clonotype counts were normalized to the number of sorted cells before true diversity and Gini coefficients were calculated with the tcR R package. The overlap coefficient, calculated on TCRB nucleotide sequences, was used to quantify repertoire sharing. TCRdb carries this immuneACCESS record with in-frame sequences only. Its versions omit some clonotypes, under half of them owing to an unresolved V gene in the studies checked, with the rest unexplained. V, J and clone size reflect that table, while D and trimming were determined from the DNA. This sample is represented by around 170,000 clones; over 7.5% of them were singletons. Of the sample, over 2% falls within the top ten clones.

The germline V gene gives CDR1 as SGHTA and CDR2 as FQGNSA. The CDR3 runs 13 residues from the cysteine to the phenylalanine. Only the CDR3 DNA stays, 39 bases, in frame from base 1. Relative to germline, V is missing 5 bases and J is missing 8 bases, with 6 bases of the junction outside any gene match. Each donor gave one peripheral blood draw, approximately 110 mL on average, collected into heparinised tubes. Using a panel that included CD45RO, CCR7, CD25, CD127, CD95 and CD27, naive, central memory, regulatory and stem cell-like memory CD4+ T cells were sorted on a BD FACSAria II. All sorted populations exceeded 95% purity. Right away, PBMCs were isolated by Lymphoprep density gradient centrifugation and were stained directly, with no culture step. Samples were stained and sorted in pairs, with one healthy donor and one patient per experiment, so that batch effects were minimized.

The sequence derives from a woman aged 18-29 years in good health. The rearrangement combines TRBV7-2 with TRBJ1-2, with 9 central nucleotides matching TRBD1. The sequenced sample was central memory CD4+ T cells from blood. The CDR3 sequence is CASSPGQGLGYTF. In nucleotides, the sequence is TGTGCCAGCAGCCCCGGACAGGGGCTAGGCTACACCTTC.